Below, 24 T cell receptor beta chains from the same sample are listed, as sequenced in a study of CD8 T cells in Susac syndrome. After extraction with the RNeasy kit, about 0.45 to 1 ug of the RNA was reverse transcribed using random hexamers. TCRdb re-analysed the immunoSEQ multiplex PCR reads in MiXCR, keeping a single row per CDR3 protein. The sample contains just under 150,000 distinct CDR3 sequences, roughly 95% of which appear only once. Sequenced input: CD4+ T cells from PBMCs. These receptors all come from a human donor in good health.

Turning to this clonotype: One junction end does not reproduce the germline sequence, and a read error may be involved. This rearrangement joins TRBV5-8 to TRBJ2-3, with 8 bases that match TRBD1. CDR3 length: 14 residues. Germline V gene data show CDR1 as SGHTS and CDR2 as YDEGEE. The CDR3 spells CASILTGAFGTQYF. The CDR3 nucleotides read TGTGCCAGCATCTTGACAGGGGCCTTTGGTACGCAGTATTTT.

V and J are TRBV5-4 and TRBJ1-1; weak D call: TRBD1 (6 bases). CDR3 length equals 15 residues. Trimming cost V 0 bases and J 2 bases, with 11 bases left between them. Per the germline V gene, CDR1 is SGHNT and CDR2 is YYREEE (reference sequence). CDR3 in DNA: TGTGCCAGCAGCTTGGTCGGACAGAGAAACACTGAAGCTTTCTTT. Amino acid sequence: CASSLVGQRNTEAFF.

The CDR3 here is CAWSVGGRKSYEQYF. CDR3 DNA sequence: TGTGCCTGGAGTGTAGGCGGGCGAAAATCCTACGAGCAGTACTTC. The chain carries TRBV30 and TRBJ2-7, with D possibly being TRBD2 (5 bases). Per the germline V gene, CDR1 is GTSNPN and CDR2 is SVGIG (reference sequence). The CDR3 consists of 15 residues. The V end was cut by 0 bases, the J end by 1 base, with 13 bases between.

The chain uses TRBV5-1 and TRBJ2-2, with 7 bases that match TRBD1. Losses at the gene ends were 3 bases for V and 2 bases for J; bases not matched to a gene: 13. The germline gives CDR1 SGHRS, CDR2 YFSETQ. CDR3 size: 18 residues. This chain's CDR3 is CASSSPRGQALNTGELFF. The CDR3 DNA follows: TGCGCCAGCAGCTCACCCCGTGGACAGGCTTTAAACACCGGGGAGCTGTTTTTT.

The V gene is TRBV30, the J gene TRBJ1-1; no clear D. The germline gives CDR1 GTSNPN, CDR2 SVGIG (reference sequence). The ends were cut back, 4 bases at V and 6 bases at J, with 12 bases in the middle. This CDR3 spans 12 amino acids. The DNA for the CDR3 is TGTGCCTGGAAAACGGAATTCTCTGAAGCTTTCTTT. It specifies CAWKTEFSEAFF.

The chain uses TRBV20-1 and TRBJ2-5; TRBD1 aligns across 9 bases. V trimming: 0 bases; J trimming: 5 bases; junction bases outside the gene matches: 4. The CDR3 covers 14 residues. Germline V lookup: CDR1 DFQATT, CDR2 SNEGSKA (reference sequence). CDR3 in amino acids: CSARDTGGKETQYF. Written as DNA, the CDR3 is TGCAGTGCTAGAGACACAGGGGGCAAGGAGACCCAGTACTTC.

V is TRBV28 and J is TRBJ2-2; D gene uncertain. The CDR3 is 14 amino acids. The ends were cut back, 10 bases at V and 4 bases at J, with 16 bases in the middle. Looked up from germline, CDR1 is MDHEN and CDR2 is SYDVKM. CDR3: CATPDARGTGELFF. DNA of the CDR3: TGTGCCACCCCGGACGCACGAGGCACCGGGGAGCTGTTTTTT.

The chain joins TRBV29-1 to TRBJ1-3; D may be TRBD1 (6 bases). Germline CDR1 SQVTM, CDR2 ANQGSEA. V lost 4 bases and J 2 bases, leaving 12 bases between the germline ends. The CDR3 contains 14 residues. CDR3 residues: CSVVEGGAGNTIYF. CDR3 DNA: TGCAGCGTTGTTGAGGGGGGCGCTGGAAACACCATATATTTT.

This chain links TRBV6-6 with TRBJ1-2, with a possible D match to TRBD1 (5 bases). CDR3 size: 15 residues. V gave up 2 bases and J gave up 5 bases, with 15 bases separating them. Germline CDR1 and CDR2: MNHNY and SVGAGI (reference sequence). The CDR3 region is CASSYGGDVRYGYTF. The DNA of the CDR3 is TGTGCCAGCAGTTACGGAGGGGACGTGAGATATGGCTACACCTTC.

V usage is TRBV4-1 and J usage is TRBJ2-2; D not certain. The CDR3 totals 13 residues. Germline loops: CDR1 MGHRA, CDR2 YSYEKL. Trimming cost V 3 bases and J 4 bases, with 6 bases left between them. CDR3 in amino acids: CASSHSGTGELFF. CDR3 coding DNA: TGCGCCAGCAGCCATTCGGGCACCGGGGAGCTGTTTTTT.

The chain has TRBV2 and TRBJ2-1; 7 nucleotides match TRBD2. CDR1 SNHLY and CDR2 FYNNEI come from the germline V gene. CDR3 length equals 12 residues. V trimming: 6 bases; J trimming: 6 bases; junction bases outside the gene matches: 2. CDR3 in amino acids: CASRGEGNEQFF. The CDR3 DNA follows: TGTGCCAGCAGGGGGGAGGGCAATGAGCAGTTCTTC. The full variable domain, with the rest looked up from reference TRBV2 and TRBJ2-1, is EPEVTQTPSHQVTQMGQEVILRCVPISNHLYFYWYRQILGQKVEFLVSFYNNEISEKSEIFDDQFSVERPDGSNFTLKIRSTKLEDSAMYFCASRGEGNEQFFGPGTRLTVL.

The DNA of the CDR3 is TGTGCCAGCAGCCCCTCGGGGGGCGGGAATGAGCAGTTCTTC. Translated, it gives CASSPSGGGNEQFF. The gene calls are TRBV7-3 and TRBJ2-1; perhaps TRBD2 as D (7 bases). Looked up from germline, CDR1 is SGHTA and CDR2 is FQGTGA. CDR3 length equals 14 residues. V lost 5 bases and J lost 7, with 15 bases in between.

The chain carries TRBV19 and TRBJ2-7, with D perhaps TRBD2 (5 bases). The CDR3 runs to 16 residues. V lost 0 bases to trimming and J lost 2 bases, with 14 bases between them. CDR1 and CDR2 (germline): LNHDA, SQIVND (reference sequence). CDR3 amino acids: CASSIDPGSRAYEQYF. CDR3 DNA: TGTGCCAGTAGTATAGATCCGGGGAGTCGCGCCTACGAGCAGTACTTC.

This clonotype was counted a single time. The V call is TRBV12-3 or TRBV12-4, the J call TRBJ2-1; 11 bases match TRBD2. The length of the CDR3 is 15 residues. V shed 4 bases, J shed 10 bases, and the junction held 9 bases outside the gene matches. CDR3 DNA: TGTGCCAGCAGTTCCCTTTCACTAGCGGGAGACGAGCAGTTCTTC. This codes for CASSSLSLAGDEQFF.

This CDR3 is CAWSKGEPGELFF. The CDR3 region has the DNA TGTGCCTGGAGTAAAGGGGAGCCCGGGGAGCTGTTTTTT. The chain uses TRBV30 and TRBJ2-2; D is tentatively TRBD1 or TRBD2 (5 bases each). Trimming stripped 2 bases from V and 6 bases from J, with 10 bases between. Per germline, CDR1 GTSNPN and CDR2 SVGIG (reference sequence). CDR3 size: 13 residues.

The chain couples TRBV30 to TRBJ1-2, with D perhaps TRBD1 (5 bases). This CDR3 has 14 amino acids. Per the germline V gene, CDR1 is GTSNPN and CDR2 is SVGIG (reference sequence). The V and J ends lost 1 base and 4 bases respectively, with 13 bases between them. CDR3 bases: TGTGCCTGGAGTGGCGACAGCGTAACCTATGGCTACACCTTC. Its protein product is CAWSGDSVTYGYTF.

V gene TRBV6-1 combines with J gene TRBJ2-4; 7 nucleotides line up with TRBD1. The germline CDR1 and CDR2 sequences are MNHNS and SASEGT. V shed 1 base, J shed 0 bases, and the junction held 12 bases outside the gene matches. CDR3 length: 19 amino acids. In nucleotides, the CDR3 is TGTGCCAGCAGTGAAGGGGACAGTGCCCCTCCGCTAGCCAAAAACATTCAGTACTTC. Its translation: CASSEGDSAPPLAKNIQYF.

The chain recombines TRBV2 with TRBJ2-7; D unclear. Trimming left V 8 bases short and J 0 bases short, with 20 bases between. Per the germline V gene, CDR1 is SNHLY and CDR2 is FYNNEI. The CDR3 is made up of 16 amino acids. The CDR3 sequence: CASGFSELLSSYEQYF. For the CDR3, the DNA is TGTGCCAGCGGGTTTTCGGAGCTGTTGAGCTCCTACGAGCAGTACTTC.

This chain uses TRBV3-1 with TRBJ2-2; the match to TRBD1 covers 7 bases. The CDR3 covers 13 residues. V gave up 2 bases and J gave up 8 bases; unmatched junction bases: 2. CDR1 and CDR2 (germline): LGHDT, YNNKEL (reference sequence). DNA for the CDR3: TGTGCCAGCAGCCAAAGACAGGGTGGGGAGCTGTTTTTT. Its translation is CASSQRQGGELFF.

The V and J genes are TRBV20-1 and TRBJ2-7, with 11 bases matching TRBD2. V was pared by 0 bases and J by 11 bases, with 6 bases of the junction left unmatched. This CDR3 region has 13 residues. Germline CDR1 is DFQATT and CDR2 is SNEGSKA (reference sequence). For the CDR3, the DNA is TGCAGTGCTAGAGACAGACTAGCGGGGTTTGAGTACTTC. Translating gives CSARDRLAGFEYF.

J is TRBJ2-2 and V is TRBV2, with a tentative D call TRBD2 (6 bases). The V end lost 11 bases, the J end lost 2 bases, and 15 bases lay between the germline ends. This CDR3 region has 14 residues. CDR1 SNHLY and CDR2 FYNNEI come from the germline V gene. DNA for the CDR3: TGTGCCGGACGACTAGATGAAAACACCGGGGAGCTGTTTTTT. Protein sequence: CAGRLDENTGELFF.

The V call is TRBV12-3 or TRBV12-4, the J call TRBJ2-5; D remains ambiguous. This CDR3 spans 13 amino acids. Between the trimmed V and J ends, which lost 0 bases and 3 bases, there was a span of 5 bases. Here the CDR3 reads CASSLAQKETQYF. CDR3 DNA: TGTGCCAGCAGTTTAGCGCAAAAAGAGACCCAGTACTTC.

V is TRBV9 and J is TRBJ2-1; TRBD1 might be the D (6 bases). The CDR3 runs 17 residues. Deletions cut 0 bases from V and 4 bases from J, with 17 bases between. The germline CDR1 and CDR2 sequences are SGDLS and YYNGEE. CDR3 DNA: TGTGCCAGCAGCGTAGGAGGACGGGACACCATATACAATGAGCAGTTCTTC. This translates into CASSVGGRDTIYNEQFF.

In its sample, this clonotype was seen a few times. The J gene is TRBJ2-4, the V gene TRBV7-2; D may be TRBD2 (6 bases). Trimming pared 7 bases from V and 8 bases from J, leaving 9 bases between. This CDR3 is built from 11 residues. Germline V gene sequence: CDR1 SGHTA, CDR2 FQGNSA. CDR3 nucleotide sequence: TGTGCCAGCACCTGGGGGGACATTCAGTACTTC. This codes for CASTWGDIQYF.